The T cell receptor (beta chain) under discussion was sequenced for a study of cytotoxic CD8 clonotypes in ibrutinib-treated CLL. Profiling relied on immunoSEQ multiplex PCR, and the TCRdb table lists in-frame clones only, not all of them. The sample lists about 140,000 clones, around three quarters occurring once. V was trimmed by 3 bases and J by 0 bases, leaving 12 bases between them. Germline V gives CDR1 MGHRA, CDR2 YSYEKL. This CDR3 region has 15 residues. The genes are TRBV4-1 and TRBJ2-7; D is perhaps TRBD2 (6 bases). The receptor's source is a human donor with chronic lymphocytic leukemia. The sequenced sample was PBMCs, obtained after 12 months of ibrutinib treatment. The CDR3 here is CASSQWRDDSYEQYF. DNA for the CDR3: TGCGCCAGCAGCCAGTGGCGGGACGACTCCTACGAGCAGTACTTC.